A single sample is the source of the 21 T cell receptor beta chains below, sequenced in a study of CD8+CD57+ T cells in acquired aplastic anemia. Genomic DNA provided the template from which TCR beta VDJ and CDR3 profiles were obtained. Each CDR3 protein is one row after TCRdb ran MiXCR on the reads. The sample lists approximately 200,000 distinct CDR3 sequences; less than 65% were seen once. The specimen was sorted CD4+, CD8+, or CD8+CD57+ T cells (not recorded which) from PBMCs. These receptors originate from a human donor with severe aplastic anemia or a healthy control (not recorded which).

J is TRBJ2-1 and V is TRBV12-3 or TRBV12-4; tentatively, D is TRBD1 or TRBD2 (6 bases each). The CDR3 has 17 residues. V gave up 1 base and J gave up 3 bases, with 16 bases separating them. CDR3 loop: CASSLEALGGLYNEQFF. The CDR3 bases are TGTGCCAGCAGTTTAGAAGCGTTGGGGGGCCTCTACAATGAGCAGTTCTTC.

This chain uses TRBV10-3 with TRBJ2-1, with 8 nucleotides matching TRBD2. The CDR3 is made up of 14 amino acids. V lost 6 bases and J lost 9; bases outside the gene matches: 10. Germline-derived CDR1 and CDR2 are ENHRY and SYGVKD. The CDR3 nucleotides read TGTGCCATCAGGGAATACGACGGGGGGGCTGAGCAGTTCTTC. Translating it yields CAIREYDGGAEQFF.

In its sample, this clonotype was seen a few times. V usage is TRBV29-1 and J usage is TRBJ2-7, with 9 bases fitting TRBD1. The trim removed 6 bases at V and 3 bases at J, leaving 6 bases unmatched. Per the germline V gene, CDR1 is SQVTM and CDR2 is ANQGSEA. This CDR3 has 13 amino acids. The CDR3 reads CSVQGAHYYEQYF. The CDR3 DNA reads TGCAGCGTACAGGGGGCCCACTACTACGAGCAGTACTTC.

The V and J genes are TRBV7-9 and TRBJ1-6; no clear D. CDR1 is SEHNR, CDR2 FQNEAQ, per germline (reference sequence). The V end was cut by 1 base, the J end by 8 bases, with 15 bases between. The CDR3 is 16 amino acids. CDR3 DNA sequence: TGTGCCAGCAGCTTAGAGGGCGGATACGGGTATTCACCCCTCCACTTT. Amino acid sequence: CASSLEGGYGYSPLHF.

This clonotype was found a few times. V usage is TRBV12-3 or TRBV12-4 and J usage is TRBJ1-2; TRBD1 is a possible D gene (6 bases). The CDR3 sequence is 13 residues long. The V end lost 6 bases, the J end lost 4 bases, and 12 bases lay between the germline ends. The CDR3 protein is CASSLQGGYGYTF. The CDR3 coding sequence is TGTGCCAGCAGCCTACAGGGAGGCTATGGCTACACCTTC.

The genes are TRBV29-1 and TRBJ2-7; TRBD1 might be the D (5 bases). CDR1 and CDR2 (germline): SQVTM, ANQGSEA. The CDR3 consists of 13 residues. V lost 6 bases to trimming and J lost 3 bases, with 15 bases between them. CDR3 residues: CSVAGNEYYEQYF. CDR3 sequence (DNA): TGCAGCGTAGCAGGGAACGAATACTACGAGCAGTACTTC.

The chain joins TRBV19 to TRBJ2-7, with 11 positions matching TRBD1. CDR1 and CDR2 from the germline V gene are LNHDA and SQIVND (reference sequence). This CDR3 contains 15 residues. Trimming cost V 3 bases and J 7 bases; bases outside gene matches: 8. CDR3: CASSILLDRGQEQYF. CDR3 sequence (DNA): TGTGCCAGTAGTATTCTTTTGGACAGGGGGCAGGAGCAGTACTTC.

There are a few counts of this clonotype. V gene TRBV12-3 or TRBV12-4 combines with J gene TRBJ2-6; D may correspond to TRBD1 or TRBD2 (5 bases each). V lost 10 bases and J lost 0, with 7 bases in between. This CDR3 is built from 13 residues. CDR3 bases: TGTGCCATTGGGGGCTCTGGGGCCAACGTCCTGACTTTC. As protein: CAIGGSGANVLTF.

The chain employs TRBV24-1 and TRBJ1-2; D remains unclear. Trimming stripped 5 bases from V and 4 bases from J, with 10 bases between. This CDR3 is built from 13 residues. CDR1 KGHDR and CDR2 SFDVKD come from the germline V gene. This CDR3 is CATSAPDVYGYTF. Here the CDR3 DNA reads TGTGCCACCAGTGCACCGGACGTCTATGGCTACACCTTC.

This chain's CDR3 is CASSEDAGLGYTF. The CDR3 DNA follows: TGTGCCAGTAGTGAAGACGCGGGTTTGGGCTACACCTTC. The chain recombines TRBV19 with TRBJ1-2; no clear D gene. V lost 5 bases and J lost 8, with 15 bases in between. CDR3 length: 13 residues. CDR1 LNHDA and CDR2 SQIVND come from the germline V gene (reference sequence).

This sequence joins TRBV19 and TRBJ2-7, with 9 bases identical to TRBD2. This CDR3 comprises 15 residues. Germline CDR1 is LNHDA and CDR2 is SQIVND (reference sequence). After removal of 3 bases from V and 1 base from J, the junction contained 4 bases not matched to a gene. The CDR3 region has the DNA TGTGCCAGTAGTATTAGCGGGGGAATATCCTACGAGCAGTACTTC. Translation gives CASSISGGISYEQYF.

This clonotype has a handful of counts. This chain links TRBV10-3 with TRBJ1-6; 7 positions agree with TRBD1. The CDR3 is 15 residues long. Germline CDR1 ENHRY, CDR2 SYGVKD. V lost 8 bases, J lost 13 bases, and 17 bases stayed unmatched. CDR3 amino acids: CAIGAARDSGLPLHF. As DNA, the CDR3 is TGTGCCATCGGAGCAGCGCGGGACAGCGGACTTCCCCTCCACTTT.

This clonotype showed up just a few times. J is TRBJ1-2 and V is TRBV27; 9 nucleotides agree with TRBD1. The CDR3 runs 15 residues. Looked up from germline, CDR1 is MNHEY and CDR2 is SMNVEV (reference sequence). V gave up 7 bases and J gave up 2 bases; unmatched junction bases: 8. The CDR3 bases are TGTGCCAGCAACCTACAGGGGGCCTCCAACTATGGCTACACCTTC. Translation gives CASNLQGASNYGYTF.

The rearrangement uses TRBV9 and TRBJ2-7; D possibly matches TRBD1 or TRBD2 (6 bases each). Trimming shortened V by 1 base and J by 5 bases, and 16 bases separated the two germline ends. Germline CDR1 reads SGDLS; CDR2 reads YYNGEE. This CDR3 is built from 15 residues. This chain's CDR3 is CASSVPVGGRNEQYF. The CDR3 nucleotides are TGTGCCAGCAGCGTACCCGTTGGGGGGCGGAACGAGCAGTACTTC.

This clonotype was recorded only once. The chain recombines TRBV9 with TRBJ1-5, with D uncertain. Germline loops: CDR1 SGDLS, CDR2 YYNGEE. This CDR3 contains 13 residues. The V and J ends lost 1 base and 3 bases respectively, with 5 bases between them. The CDR3 spells CASSVTDNQPQHF. CDR3 sequence (DNA): TGTGCCAGCAGCGTAACCGACAATCAGCCCCAGCATTTT.

The chain employs TRBV7-2 and TRBJ2-2; maybe TRBD2 (6 bases). CDR3 size: 14 residues. The V and J ends lost 7 bases and 7 bases respectively, with 16 bases between them. The germline V gene encodes CDR1 SGHTA and CDR2 FQGNSA. The CDR3 DNA follows: TGTGCCAGCACCGAAAGGAGGGCGGGCGGGGAGCTGTTTTTT. The encoded protein is CASTERRAGGELFF.

The chain uses TRBV19 and TRBJ2-7; D gene uncertain. Trimming cost V 6 bases and J 3 bases, with 15 bases left between them. This CDR3 is built from 14 residues. Germline V gene lookup returns CDR1 LNHDA and CDR2 SQIVND (reference sequence). The CDR3 DNA reads as TGTGCCAGTAGGGGCCCGGCAGGCCTCTACGAGCAGTACTTC. It yields the protein CASRGPAGLYEQYF.

J is TRBJ2-5 and V is TRBV20-1; D is perhaps TRBD2 (5 bases). Per germline, CDR1 DFQATT and CDR2 SNEGSKA (reference sequence). The CDR3 length is 13 residues. This chain's CDR3 is CTVDSSGQETQYF. CDR3 DNA sequence: TGCACCGTGGATTCGAGCGGACAAGAGACCCAGTACTTC.

This clonotype was recorded many times. The rearrangement uses TRBV20-1 and TRBJ2-5, with D tentatively TRBD2 (5 bases). Trimming shortened V by 6 bases and J by 4 bases, and 12 bases separated the two germline ends. In germline, CDR1 is DFQATT, CDR2 SNEGSKA (reference sequence). This CDR3 region has 12 residues. The CDR3 loop is CSAKDWGETQYF. CDR3 coding DNA: TGCAGTGCCAAGGACTGGGGAGAGACCCAGTACTTC.

Worth noting for this clonotype: The conserved closing phenylalanine or tryptophan is absent in this CDR3, likely reflecting a read error. The limits of the CDR3 on the DNA are not certain, so only TCRdb's listed CDR3 is given. The rearrangement links TRBV7-9 to TRBJ2-7. Looked up from germline, CDR1 is SEHNR and CDR2 is FQNEAQ (reference sequence). The CDR3 adds up to 12 amino acids, both ends counted. CDR3: CASTSYIGEEYC.

Comment on this clonotype: This CDR3 fails to terminate in the conserved phenylalanine or tryptophan, so it likely reflects a read error. No DNA is shown, since the ends of the CDR3 on it are uncertain; the CDR3 is the one TCRdb lists. The chain links TRBV7-8 to TRBJ2-7; TRBD1 reflects the table's D call only, with no check against the DNA. Germline V lookup: CDR1 SGHVS, CDR2 FQNEAQ. 15 amino acids form the CDR3, both terminal residues included. The CDR3 reads CASSLDPLSGYEQYS.